Sequencing of this TCR beta chain was carried out in a study of cytomegalovirus exposure and HLA in healthy donors. The CDR3 extends over 15 amino acids. Germline V gene lookup returns CDR1 LGHNA and CDR2 YNFKEQ. With 2 bases clipped from V and 6 bases from J, the junction kept 8 bases outside the gene matches. The PCR contained 60 Vbeta and 13 Jbeta primers. Sequencing used immunoSEQ multiplex PCR; TCRdb keeps in-frame clones, though not all of them. This sample has roughly 93,000 clones, with around 72% found just once. This chain uses TRBV4-2 with TRBJ2-7; TRBD1 agrees at 9 bases. The TCR comes from a male donor in good health and CMV-seronegative. Sequenced input: PBMCs. The CDR3 nucleotides read TGTGCCAGCAGCCAACCTCCCGGGACAGGGAGCGAGCAGTACTTC. Translated, it gives CASSQPPGTGSEQYF.